The rows below give T cell receptor beta chains drawn from one sample of a study of blood T cell repertoires in COVID-19. TCRdb's copy holds only in-frame clones and misses some; the assay was immunoSEQ multiplex PCR. Among about 180,000 clones listed, roughly 83% were seen once. The sample was peripheral blood. Every receptor here comes from a human donor in a cohort sampled during active COVID-19. Both conserved end residues are part of each CDR3. A D gene is named only where the DNA matches it firmly. Only some rows state a clone size, as once, few, many or a class for expanded clones.

-	-	TRBV6-5	TRBJ1-2	13	TGTGCCAGCAGTTACAGGGGCTACTATGGCTACACCTTC	CASSYRGYYGYTF
-	-	TRBV5-4	TRBJ1-4	13	TGTGCCAGCAGCCCCGGGGGTGGTGAAAAACTGTTTTTT	CASSPGGGEKLFF
TRBD1	-	TRBV5-1	TRBJ2-7	13	TGCGCCAGCAGCTTGGGGGGACAGTACGAGCAGTACTTC	CASSLGGQYEQYF
-	-	TRBV28	TRBJ2-7	14	TGTGCCAGCAGTTTAACCGGGATTGCCTACGAGCAGTACTTC	CASSLTGIAYEQYF
TRBD2	-	TRBV18	TRBJ2-5	17	TGTGCCAGCGCCGAAGGAACTAGCGGGAGTGGCCAAGAGACCCAGTACTTC	CASAEGTSGSGQETQYF
TRBD1	-	TRBV28	TRBJ2-7	13	TGTGCCAGCAGTGGAGACAGGGTCTACGAGCAGTACTTC	CASSGDRVYEQYF
-	-	TRBV2	TRBJ1-4	13	TGTGCCAGCAGAGTGACACGTAGTGAAAAACTGTTTTTT	CASRVTRSEKLFF
TRBD1	-	TRBV9	TRBJ2-3	15	TGTGCCAGCAGCGTATTAGGGGGCCTCACAGATACGCAGTATTTT	CASSVLGGLTDTQYF
TRBD2	-	TRBV18	TRBJ2-1	14	TGTGCCAGCTCACCATTAGCGGGTAACAATGAGCAGTTCTTC	CASSPLAGNNEQFF
-	-	TRBV18	TRBJ2-3	16	TGTGCCAGCTCACCACCGGGGCTTCCCTCCACAGATACGCAGTATTTT	CASSPPGLPSTDTQYF
TRBD1	once	TRBV28	TRBJ1-5	15	TGTGCCAGCAGTTCCCCCCAGGGGGGCAATCAGCCCCAGCATTTT	CASSSPQGGNQPQHF
-	-	TRBV28	TRBJ1-4	13	TGTGCCAGCTACTGGGGTAGGGGTGAAAAACTGTTTTTT	CASYWGRGEKLFF
TRBD1	once	TRBV13	TRBJ2-7	14	TGTGCCAGCAGCTTCCCCGAGACAGGGAACGAGCAGTACTTC	CASSFPETGNEQYF
-	once	TRBV6-5	TRBJ1-2	13	TGTGCCAGCAGCATCGGACAGTCGTATGGCTACACCTTC	CASSIGQSYGYTF
-	-	TRBV2	TRBJ2-6	16	TGTGCCAGCAGTGTTGGGGCAGGGACTGGGGTCGGGGTCCTGACTTTC	CASSVGAGTGVGVLTF
-	-	TRBV19	TRBJ1-1	15	TGTGCCAGTAGGGTTTGGGCAGGGTCGCCCACTGAAGCTTTCTTT	CASRVWAGSPTEAFF
-	-	TRBV5-1	TRBJ2-1	13	TGCGCCAGCAGCTTGGATCCGGGGGATGAGCAGTTCTTC	CASSLDPGDEQFF
-	-	TRBV5-1	TRBJ2-2	15	TGCGCCAGCAGCTTTAGACTGGAATTCACCGGGGAGCTGTTTTTT	CASSFRLEFTGELFF
-	-	TRBV25-1	TRBJ1-2	11	TGTGCCAGCAGTGAATGGGCGAGCTACACCTTC	CASSEWASYTF
-	-	TRBV11-2	TRBJ1-1	13	TGTGCCAGCAGCTTGGGCAGGGAATCTGAAGCTTTCTTT	CASSLGRESEAFF
TRBD1	-	TRBV28	TRBJ2-7	12	TGTGCCACCGACAGGGGTACCTACGAGCAGTACTTC	CATDRGTYEQYF
-	-	TRBV7-8	TRBJ1-5	14	TGTGCCAGCAGTCCATATGCTAATCGCCAGCCCCAGCATTTT	CASSPYANRQPQHF
-	-	TRBV7-2	TRBJ2-7	16	TGTGCCAGCAGCTCTCGCTCTGACACCCGCTCCTACGAGCAGTACTTC	CASSSRSDTRSYEQYF
TRBD2	-	TRBV6-2/TRBV6-3	TRBJ2-7	14	TGTGCCAGCAGTTACGGGGGACTACCCTACGAGCAGTACTTC	CASSYGGLPYEQYF
TRBD2	-	TRBV28	TRBJ2-3	15	TGTGCCAGCAGTCCCGGGACTAGAGGCACAGATACGCAGTATTTT	CASSPGTRGTDTQYF
-	once	TRBV14	TRBJ1-2	16	TGTGCCAGCAGCCACGCGGATAAAGGCAGAGGCTATGGCTACACCTTC	CASSHADKGRGYGYTF
TRBD2	-	TRBV7-2	TRBJ2-3	14	TGTGCCAGCAGCGCCGGGACTAGCGGCGATACGCAGTATTTT	CASSAGTSGDTQYF
TRBD1	-	TRBV19	TRBJ1-5	15	TGTGCCAGTAGCACCGGGACAGTCGGCAATCAGCCCCAGCATTTT	CASSTGTVGNQPQHF
TRBD2	-	TRBV6-2/TRBV6-3	TRBJ2-3	15	TGTGCCAGCAGTTGGACTAGCGGGGGGGCCGATACGCAGTATTTT	CASSWTSGGADTQYF
TRBD1	-	TRBV19	TRBJ1-1	14	TGTGCCAGTAGTCCGCCGGGACAGGGGGCTGAAGCTTTCTTT	CASSPPGQGAEAFF
-	few	TRBV6-5	TRBJ1-5	13	TGTGCCAGCCGGCCTTTCCGGGGTCAGCCCCAGCATTTT	CASRPFRGQPQHF
-	-	TRBV7-2	TRBJ2-4	17	TGTGCCAGCAGCGCGGACAGCTCGATTCTAGCCAAAAACATTCAGTACTTC	CASSADSSILAKNIQYF
TRBD1	-	TRBV9	TRBJ2-7	14	TGTGCCAGCAGCGGGACAGGGGGCATATACGAGCAGTACTTC	CASSGTGGIYEQYF
TRBD1	few	TRBV10-1	TRBJ1-2	18	TGCGCCAGCAGAGCTTCGGGACAGGGCCAGTTAGCTAACTATGGCTACACCTTC	CASRASGQGQLANYGYTF
-	-	TRBV3-1/TRBV3-2	TRBJ2-1	15	TGTGCCAGCAGCCAAGCCCGGGACAATAACAATGAGCAGTTCTTC	CASSQARDNNNEQFF
TRBD1	-	TRBV27	TRBJ2-7	14	TGTGCCAGCAGCACCCGGACAGGGACCTACGAGCAGTACTTC	CASSTRTGTYEQYF
-	-	TRBV10-3	TRBJ1-6	14	TGTGCCATCAGTGAAAACAGGGACAATTCACCCCTCCACTTT	CAISENRDNSPLHF
TRBD1	once	TRBV15	TRBJ1-2	14	TGTGCCACCAGTGGTGACAGGGGTTCCTATGGCTACACCTTC	CATSGDRGSYGYTF
TRBD1	-	TRBV4-2	TRBJ1-3	16	TGTGCCAGCAGCGCAAGGAGGGACAGCTCTGGAAACACCATATATTTT	CASSARRDSSGNTIYF
-	-	TRBV5-4	TRBJ2-3	14	TGTGCCAGCAGCCCTCGAGGCAACACAGATACGCAGTATTTT	CASSPRGNTDTQYF
TRBD1	few	TRBV9	TRBJ1-5	15	TGTGCCAGCAGCGTAGGACAGGGACAACGAGAGCCCCAGCATTTT	CASSVGQGQREPQHF
TRBD2	few	TRBV7-9	TRBJ2-7	15	TGTGCCAGCAACCCGGGACTAGCGGGATCCTACGAGCAGTACTTC	CASNPGLAGSYEQYF
-	-	TRBV29-1	TRBJ2-7	14	TGCAGCGCAAGGACCAAGGGAGCCTCCTACGAGCAGTACTTC	CSARTKGASYEQYF
-	-	TRBV19	TRBJ1-1	14	TGTGCCAGTAGTATCAGGCAGTTGAACACTGAAGCTTTCTTT	CASSIRQLNTEAFF